These 17 T cell receptor beta chains were sequenced from one sample in a study of cytomegalovirus exposure and HLA in healthy donors. It was with 60 Vbeta and 13 Jbeta primers that the PCR ran. Profiled with immunoSEQ multiplex PCR; TCRdb holds only in-frame clones, not every one. The sample has fewer than 110,000 clones, around 67% seen once. The sequencing sample was made of PBMCs. The receptors stem from a woman in her thirties or forties in good health and CMV-seropositive.

The chain joins TRBV5-6 to TRBJ1-6; D might be TRBD1 (5 bases). V shed 0 bases and J shed 9 bases, with 13 bases lying between them. This CDR3 is 15 amino acids long. The germline CDR1 and CDR2 sequences are SGHDT and YYEEEE. CDR3 sequence: CASSLVGQGGSPLHF. The CDR3 DNA sequence: TGTGCCAGCAGCTTGGTTGGGCAGGGTGGTTCACCCCTCCACTTT.

This clone was seen more than once but under ten times. V is TRBV7-2 and J is TRBJ2-2; tentative D call: TRBD1 (6 bases). V lost 4 bases, J lost 8 bases, and 8 bases lay in between. This CDR3 region has 12 residues. Germline CDR1 SGHTA, CDR2 FQGNSA. The CDR3 DNA is TGTGCCAGCAGCTCAGGGGTGGGGGAGCTGTTTTTT. This sequence encodes CASSSGVGELFF.

V gene TRBV5-1 combines with J gene TRBJ1-5; tentative D call: TRBD1 (5 bases). V was shortened by 4 bases and J by 0 bases, with 11 bases between the two germline ends. CDR3 length equals 15 residues. Germline V gives CDR1 SGHRS, CDR2 YFSETQ. The CDR3 protein is CASSEQDPSNQPQHF. Here the CDR3 DNA reads TGCGCCAGCAGCGAACAGGACCCTAGCAATCAGCCCCAGCATTTT.

The chain is built from TRBV27 and TRBJ1-6, with D perhaps matching TRBD1 (5 bases). Germline V gene lookup returns CDR1 MNHEY and CDR2 SMNVEV (reference sequence). V was trimmed by 6 bases and J by 0 bases, leaving 18 bases between them. The CDR3 sequence is 18 residues long. The CDR3 DNA reads TGTGCCAGCAGCTCCGGAGGGGCCAGGAGCTCCTATAATTCACCCCTCCACTTT. Amino acid sequence: CASSSGGARSSYNSPLHF.

The chain links TRBV5-1 to TRBJ1-5; 8 bases align to TRBD1. The V gene's germline CDR1 is SGHRS and CDR2 YFSETQ. The junction had 23 bases not matched to a gene; V was cut back by 1 base and J by 5 bases. The CDR3 totals 21 residues. DNA of the CDR3: TGCGCCAGCAGCTTGATTAGACAGGGGAGCAGGGGAGGCCCCCTCCATCAGCCCCAGCATTTT. Protein sequence: CASSLIRQGSRGGPLHQPQHF. The full variable domain, with the rest looked up from reference TRBV5-1 and TRBJ1-5, is KAGVTQTPRYLIKTRGQQVTLSCSPISGHRSVSWYQQTPGQGLQFLFEYFSETQRNKGNFPGRFSGRQFSNSRSEMNVSTLELGDSALYLCASSLIRQGSRGGPLHQPQHFGDGTRLSIL.

CDR3 amino acids: CASSFNRGLNEQYF. In DNA form, the CDR3 reads TGTGCCAGCAGTTTCAACAGGGGGCTCAACGAGCAGTACTTC. V is TRBV6-5 and J is TRBJ2-7; 9 bases fit TRBD1. Germline V CDR1 and CDR2: MNHEY, SVGAGI. The CDR3 has 14 amino acids. V was pared by 4 bases and J by 5 bases, with 6 bases of the junction left unmatched.

This clone came up a few times. The junction departs from germline at one end; a sequencing error may be responsible. The CDR3 sequence: CASSEGPASGGARAIF. CDR3 DNA sequence: TGTGCCAGCAGTGAGGGTCCGGCTAGCGGGGGGGCCCGTGCTATCTTC. The V and J genes are TRBV6-4 and TRBJ2-1; 12 positions agree with TRBD2. CDR3 length equals 16 residues. Germline V gene sequence: CDR1 MRHNA, CDR2 SNTAGT.

This clone occurred a few times. The J gene is TRBJ2-2, the V gene TRBV5-1, with 7 bases aligning to TRBD1. The CDR3 has 15 amino acids. V was pared by 1 base and J by 3 bases, with 3 bases of the junction left unmatched. CDR1 SGHRS and CDR2 YFSETQ come from the germline V gene. CDR3 residues: CASSLRQGDTGELFF. DNA for the CDR3: TGCGCCAGCAGCTTGAGGCAGGGGGACACCGGGGAGCTGTTTTTT. The full variable domain, with the rest looked up from reference TRBV5-1 and TRBJ2-2, is KAGVTQTPRYLIKTRGQQVTLSCSPISGHRSVSWYQQTPGQGLQFLFEYFSETQRNKGNFPGRFSGRQFSNSRSEMNVSTLELGDSALYLCASSLRQGDTGELFFGEGSRLTVL.

The chain carries TRBV2 and TRBJ1-5; no reliable D call. The CDR3 contains 13 residues. Trimming took off 3 bases at V and 5 bases at J, with 8 bases between the two ends. Germline V gene lookup returns CDR1 SNHLY and CDR2 FYNNEI. The CDR3 nucleotides read TGTGCCAGCAGTGAGGGCTTATATCAGCCCCAGCATTTT. Protein: CASSEGLYQPQHF.

This chain uses TRBV7-2 with TRBJ2-3; 8 nucleotides align to TRBD2. CDR3 length: 16 amino acids. Germline CDR1 and CDR2: SGHTA and FQGNSA. V shed 0 bases, J shed 7 bases, and the junction held 9 bases outside the gene matches. The CDR3 DNA follows: TGTGCCAGCAGCTTAGCGGGTAGCGGGGTAAGAAATACGCAGTATTTT. Translating it yields CASSLAGSGVRNTQYF.

The chain uses TRBV25-1 and TRBJ2-1; D is perhaps TRBD1 (6 bases). CDR3 length: 14 residues. From germline, CDR1 is MGHDK and CDR2 SYGVNS. Trimming left V 2 bases short and J 6 bases short, with 11 bases between. CDR3 sequence reads: CASSEIARGNEQFF. CDR3 DNA: TGTGCCAGCAGTGAAATCGCCAGGGGCAATGAGCAGTTCTTC.

This chain joins TRBV5-4 and TRBJ1-2; a weak D match, TRBD1 (6 bases). The CDR3 totals 13 residues. With 4 bases removed from V and 7 bases from J, the gap between germline ends came to 14 bases. The germline gives CDR1 SGHNT, CDR2 YYREEE (reference sequence). The CDR3 protein is CASSRGGGSGYTF. The CDR3 bases are TGTGCCAGCAGCCGAGGGGGGGGAAGTGGCTACACCTTC.

This rearrangement joins TRBV19 to TRBJ2-7; 7 nucleotides align to TRBD2. V gave up 2 bases and J gave up 7 bases; unmatched junction bases: 5. This CDR3 region has 13 residues. The germline V gene encodes CDR1 LNHDA and CDR2 SQIVND (reference sequence). The CDR3 spells CASSISQGGEQYF. DNA of the CDR3: TGTGCCAGTAGTATAAGTCAGGGAGGGGAGCAGTACTTC.

This clone was detected once. The chain is built from TRBV29-1 and TRBJ1-1, with D possibly TRBD1 on 5 matching bases. The V gene lost 5 bases and the J gene lost 11 bases, with 18 bases spanning the gap. CDR3 length: 12 residues. Looked up from germline, CDR1 is SQVTM and CDR2 is ANQGSEA. In DNA form, the CDR3 reads TGCAGCGTTCGGGACTCGACGAAATGGGCTTTCTTT. Translating gives CSVRDSTKWAFF.

The V gene is TRBV30, the J gene TRBJ2-7; D might be TRBD1 (6 bases). The V gene lost 4 bases and the J gene lost 0 bases, with 22 bases spanning the gap. The CDR3 totals 17 residues. CDR1 is GTSNPN, CDR2 SVGIG, per germline (reference sequence). The CDR3 here is CAWTHRGRGMTSYEQYF. Written as DNA, the CDR3 is TGTGCCTGGACCCACCGAGGCAGGGGTATGACCTCCTACGAGCAGTACTTC.

This rearrangement joins TRBV30 to TRBJ1-3; 7 nucleotides line up with TRBD1. With V trimmed by 0 bases and J by 6 bases, 5 bases remained unmatched. From germline, CDR1 is GTSNPN and CDR2 SVGIG (reference sequence). The length of the CDR3 is 14 residues. In DNA form, the CDR3 reads TGTGCCTGGAGTGTTCCGGGACAGATAAACACCATATATTTT. Translated, it gives CAWSVPGQINTIYF.

The chain recombines TRBV6-5 with TRBJ1-6; 7 positions agree with TRBD1. The CDR3 consists of 14 residues. Germline V gene lookup returns CDR1 MNHEY and CDR2 SVGAGI. The V gene end was trimmed by 5 bases and the J gene end by 7 bases; junction bases not matched to a gene: 5. CDR3 sequence reads: CASSKQGTNSPLHF. The CDR3 region has the DNA TGTGCCAGCAGTAAACAGGGGACCAATTCACCCCTCCACTTT.